This T cell receptor beta chain was documented in a study of early T cells in non-severe SARS-CoV-2 infection. Overall study context: The study sequenced bulk RNA from unsorted whole blood, with chains unpaired.

The junction had 7 bases not matched to a gene; V was cut back by 4 bases and J by 2 bases. CDR3 length: 15 residues. Germline CDR1 reads SGHNT; CDR2 reads YYREEE (reference sequence). TCRdb re-called the 5' RACE reads through MiXCR, storing one row per CDR3 protein. Among about 52,000 distinct CDR3 sequences listed, approximately 9.9% were seen once. This clonotype has more than one count but fewer than ten. Material: whole blood. This clonotype originated in an adult who was a healthcare worker with PCR-confirmed SARS-CoV-2 infection or an uninfected control (not recorded which). V gene TRBV5-4 combines with J gene TRBJ1-1; 8 bases fit TRBD1. This CDR3 is CASSPRTGFNTEAFF. Written as DNA, the CDR3 is TGTGCCAGCAGCCCGCGGACAGGGTTTAACACTGAAGCTTTCTTT.